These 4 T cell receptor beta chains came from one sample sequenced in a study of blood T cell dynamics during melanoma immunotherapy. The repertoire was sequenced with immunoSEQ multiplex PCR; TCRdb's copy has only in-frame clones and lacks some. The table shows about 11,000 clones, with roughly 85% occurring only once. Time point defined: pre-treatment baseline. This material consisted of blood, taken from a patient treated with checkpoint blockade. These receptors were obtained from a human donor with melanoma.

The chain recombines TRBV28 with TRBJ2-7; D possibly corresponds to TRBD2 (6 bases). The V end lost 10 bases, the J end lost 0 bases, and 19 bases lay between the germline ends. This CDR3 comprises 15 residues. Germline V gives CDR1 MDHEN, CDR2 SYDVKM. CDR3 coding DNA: TGTGCCATCCGGAAGGAGGGAATAGGCTCCTACGAGCAGTACTTC. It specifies CAIRKEGIGSYEQYF. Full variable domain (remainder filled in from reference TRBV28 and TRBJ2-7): DVKVTQSSRYLVKRTGEKVFLECVQDMDHENMFWYRQDPGLGLRLIYFSYDVKMKEKGDIPEGYSVSREKKERFSLILESASTNQTSMYLCAIRKEGIGSYEQYFGPGTRLTVT.

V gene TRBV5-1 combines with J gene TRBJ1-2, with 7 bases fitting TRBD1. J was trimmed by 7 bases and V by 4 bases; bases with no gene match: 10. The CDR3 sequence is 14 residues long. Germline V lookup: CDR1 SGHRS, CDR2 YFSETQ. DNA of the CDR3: TGCGCCAGCAGCAGGCAGGGGGAGATCGGTGGCTACACCTTC. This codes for CASSRQGEIGGYTF.

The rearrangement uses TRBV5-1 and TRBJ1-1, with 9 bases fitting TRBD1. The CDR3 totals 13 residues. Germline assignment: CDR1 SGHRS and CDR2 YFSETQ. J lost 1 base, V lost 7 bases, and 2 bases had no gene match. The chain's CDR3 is CASGQGPNTEAFF. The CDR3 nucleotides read TGCGCCAGCGGACAGGGGCCGAACACTGAAGCTTTCTTT.

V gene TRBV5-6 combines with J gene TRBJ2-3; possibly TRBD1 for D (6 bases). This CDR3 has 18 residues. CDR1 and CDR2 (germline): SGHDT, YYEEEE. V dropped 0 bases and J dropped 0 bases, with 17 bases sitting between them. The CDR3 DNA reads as TGTGCCAGCAGCTTGGTGGTTGGACAGAAATCTAGCACAGATACGCAGTATTTT. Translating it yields CASSLVVGQKSSTDTQYF. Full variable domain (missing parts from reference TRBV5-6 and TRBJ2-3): DAGVTQSPTHLIKTRGQQVTLRCSPKSGHDTVSWYQQALGQGPQFIFQYYEEEERQRGNFPDRFSGHQFPNYSSELNVNALLLGDSALYLCASSLVVGQKSSTDTQYFGPGTRLTVL.